Below are 15 T cell receptor beta chains sequenced from a single sample in a study of T cell responses to AZD1222 COVID-19 vaccine (dated by TCRdb to about 2021). Libraries were made using the immunoSEQ multiplex PCR assay. This immuneACCESS table, as held by TCRdb, lists in-frame sequences with V and J called but not all clones. Of the missing ones, under half trace to an unresolved V gene in checked studies; the others have no known cause. The sample contains about 150,000 clones, 75% to 90% of them found a single time. Just under 7% of the sample belongs to the ten largest clones. The time point label corresponds to: sample from adult after SARS-CoV-2 infection, after symptom onset. Material: peripheral blood, obtained after recovery from COVID-19. The receptor set was obtained from an adult who had recovered from COVID-19.

The chain combines TRBV29-1 with TRBJ2-3; 10 bases map to TRBD2. The CDR3 has 13 amino acids. The V gene end was trimmed by 4 bases and the J gene end by 6 bases; junction bases not matched to a gene: 4. Per the germline V gene, CDR1 is SQVTM and CDR2 is ANQGSEA. Here the CDR3 DNA reads TGCAGCGTTGCAGGGACTAGCGCCGATACGCAGTATTTT. As protein: CSVAGTSADTQYF.

The chain couples TRBV5-1 to TRBJ1-2; D not resolved. Trimming cost V 0 bases and J 0 bases, with 9 bases left between them. This CDR3 is built from 15 residues. Germline loops: CDR1 SGHRS, CDR2 YFSETQ. The CDR3 region is CASSLASGPNYGYTF. DNA of the CDR3: TGCGCCAGCAGCTTGGCGTCAGGTCCTAACTATGGCTACACCTTC.

V usage is TRBV10-3 and J usage is TRBJ2-7; the D call may be TRBD1 or TRBD2 (5 bases each). The CDR3 is 16 amino acids. V lost 0 bases, J lost 0 bases, and 12 bases lay in between. Germline CDR1 and CDR2: ENHRY and SYGVKD. CDR3 in amino acids: CAISESAGALSYEQYF. For the CDR3, the DNA is TGTGCCATCAGTGAGTCGGCCGGGGCGCTCTCCTACGAGCAGTACTTC.

This chain links TRBV7-6 with TRBJ1-4, with unresolved D. Germline CDR1 SGHVS, CDR2 FNYEAQ. There are 15 residues in the CDR3. Trimming stripped 5 bases from V and 0 bases from J, with 10 bases between. In DNA form, the CDR3 reads TGTGCCAGCAGCCCTACAAGGACAACTAATGAAAAACTGTTTTTT. Amino acid sequence: CASSPTRTTNEKLFF.

The V and J genes are TRBV29-1 and TRBJ1-1, with 9 bases identical to TRBD1. Germline values: CDR1 SQVTM, CDR2 ANQGSEA. The CDR3 loop spans 13 amino acids. The V gene end was trimmed by 3 bases and the J gene end by 5 bases; junction bases not matched to a gene: 4. The CDR3, as DNA: TGCAGCGTTGAGGGACAGGGAGGAACTGAAGCTTTCTTT. Protein: CSVEGQGGTEAFF.

The chain links TRBV19 to TRBJ1-1; D gene unclear. CDR3 length equals 15 residues. Trimming took 6 bases from V and 6 from J, leaving 20 bases between them. CDR1 and CDR2 from the germline V gene are LNHDA and SQIVND (reference sequence). The CDR3 bases are TGTGCCAGTAGCCCCCAAAGGTTTGCGGTGTCTGAAGCTTTCTTT. Encoded protein: CASSPQRFAVSEAFF.

V and J are TRBV14 and TRBJ2-1, with 9 bases fitting TRBD1. V was pared by 7 bases and J by 4 bases, with 2 bases of the junction left unmatched. This CDR3 has 13 residues. Germline assignment: CDR1 SGHDN and CDR2 FVKESK. The CDR3 loop reads CASNRGRYNEQFF. Written as DNA, the CDR3 is TGTGCCAGCAACAGGGGGCGATACAATGAGCAGTTCTTC. Full variable domain (remainder filled in from reference TRBV14 and TRBJ2-1): EAGVTQFPSHSVIEKGQTVTLRCDPISGHDNLYWYRRVMGKEIKFLLHFVKESKQDESGMPNNRFLAERTGGTYSTLKVQPAELEDSGVYFCASNRGRYNEQFFGPGTRLTVL.

As concerns this clone: Other DNA sequences in this specimen translate into the identical CDR3. The rearrangement uses TRBV7-9 and TRBJ2-7, with a tentative D call TRBD2 (5 bases). The V gene's germline CDR1 is SEHNR and CDR2 FQNEAQ (reference sequence). V was clipped by 1 base and J by 1 base, with 8 bases between them. This CDR3 is built from 14 residues. The CDR3 bases are TGTGCCAGCAGCTTAGGGGGAGTATCCTACGAGCAGTACTTC. As protein: CASSLGGVSYEQYF.

The chain couples TRBV25-1 to TRBJ2-5; a possible D gene is TRBD1 (5 bases). Trimming stripped 5 bases from V and 3 bases from J, with 16 bases between. Germline values: CDR1 MGHDK, CDR2 SYGVNS. This CDR3 region has 15 residues. The DNA for the CDR3 is TGTGCCAGCAGTCCCCTCCGACAGCTTGAAGAGACCCAGTACTTC. Translation gives CASSPLRQLEETQYF.

This chain links TRBV27 with TRBJ1-5; D is perhaps TRBD1 (5 bases). The CDR3 extends over 15 amino acids. Germline loops: CDR1 MNHEY, CDR2 SMNVEV (reference sequence). V lost 6 bases and J lost 7, with 19 bases in between. The CDR3 loop reads CASSPRGQGKQPQHF. CDR3 nucleotides: TGTGCCAGCAGCCCTAGGGGCCAGGGAAAGCAGCCCCAGCATTTT.

The rearrangement joins TRBV10-3 to TRBJ2-3; a possible D gene is TRBD2 (5 bases). Germline V gives CDR1 ENHRY, CDR2 SYGVKD. Trimming left V 5 bases short and J 6 bases short, with 18 bases between. The CDR3 spans 15 residues. The CDR3 region has the DNA TGTGCCATCAGTCTGGGGAGCTTCAGTGGGGATACGCAGTATTTT. This gives the protein CAISLGSFSGDTQYF.

This clone has only a few counts. The chain carries TRBV6-5 and TRBJ2-7, with D possibly being TRBD2 (6 bases). Germline loops: CDR1 MNHEY, CDR2 SVGAGI. V gave up 8 bases and J gave up 3 bases, with 14 bases separating them. The CDR3 spans 13 residues. DNA of the CDR3: TGTGCCAGCGGCAACGGACTACACTACGAGCAGTACTTC. Its protein product is CASGNGLHYEQYF.

J is TRBJ2-3 and V is TRBV24-1; TRBD1 matches 8 bases. V was clipped by 3 bases and J by 2 bases; unmatched bases: 9. Per the germline V gene, CDR1 is KGHDR and CDR2 is SFDVKD. The CDR3 has 17 amino acids. CDR3 residues: CATSDPTGGSDTDTQYF. The CDR3 nucleotides read TGTGCCACCAGTGATCCTACAGGGGGTAGTGACACAGATACGCAGTATTTT.

This clone was detected only once. The rearrangement uses TRBV27 and TRBJ2-7, with a possible D match to TRBD2 (5 bases). The CDR3 consists of 15 residues. The germline V gene has CDR1 MNHEY and CDR2 SMNVEV (reference sequence). The ends were cut back, 0 bases at V and 7 bases at J, with 16 bases in the middle. The CDR3 is CASSLSAEGAFEQYF. CDR3 nucleotide sequence: TGTGCCAGCAGTTTATCTGCAGAGGGCGCTTTTGAGCAGTACTTC.

V gene TRBV5-4 combines with J gene TRBJ2-7; 9 bases fit TRBD1. Germline CDR1 reads SGHNT; CDR2 reads YYREEE (reference sequence). This CDR3 contains 15 residues. Losses at the gene ends were 5 bases for V and 5 bases for J; bases not matched to a gene: 11. The chain's CDR3 is CASRSEPGQGHEQYF. CDR3 in DNA: TGTGCCAGCAGATCCGAACCGGGACAGGGCCACGAGCAGTACTTC.